Shown below are 17 T cell receptor beta chains from a single sample sequenced in a study of Ad26.COV2.S vaccination and SARS-CoV-2 variants. Clones were read by immunoSEQ multiplex PCR, and TCRdb kept only the in-frame ones, dropping some. The profile shows about 320,000 clones, roughly 86% of them singletons. Sample treatment: about 20 received Ad26.COV2.S at low or high dose, single or two shots; about 5 received placebo; per-sample allocation not given. Sampling was done on day 63 after the first vaccine or placebo injection. Here the sequenced sample was peripheral blood, taken in a trial of Ad26.COV2.S vaccine versus placebo. The receptors derive from a person aged 18-65 years who received the Ad26.COV2.S COVID-19 vaccine or a placebo.

This sequence joins TRBV5-4 and TRBJ1-2, with D uncertain. CDR1 and CDR2 (germline): SGHNT, YYREEE (reference sequence). V gave up 0 bases and J gave up 3 bases, with 6 bases separating them. The CDR3 is 13 residues long. The CDR3 coding sequence is TGTGCCAGCAGCTTGGAGGAGTACTATGGCTACACCTTC. This codes for CASSLEEYYGYTF.

V and J are TRBV12-3 or TRBV12-4 and TRBJ1-1; D not resolved. CDR3 length equals 12 residues. The ends were cut back, 3 bases at V and 11 bases at J, with 13 bases in the middle. CDR3 nucleotide sequence: TGTGCCAGCAGTTTTGGGATGGGCGAGGCTTTCTTT. Its translation: CASSFGMGEAFF.

The rearrangement links TRBV13 to TRBJ1-3, with a weak D call TRBD1 (6 bases). Trimming took off 2 bases at V and 2 bases at J, with 7 bases between the two ends. The CDR3 has 14 residues. Germline CDR1 reads PRHDT; CDR2 reads FYEKMQ (reference sequence). In nucleotides, the CDR3 is TGTGCCAGCAGCTTAAAGGGGGCTGGAAACACCATATATTTT. Protein: CASSLKGAGNTIYF.

The V and J genes are TRBV11-3 and TRBJ2-3; D uncertain. The CDR3 spans 15 residues. Germline CDR1 reads SGHNT; CDR2 reads YENEEA. V was cut by 0 bases and J by 2 bases, with 9 bases left in between. Written as DNA, the CDR3 is TGTGCCAGCAGCTTAGATGCCGGATACACAGATACGCAGTATTTT. It is translated as CASSLDAGYTDTQYF.

The chain employs TRBV5-5 and TRBJ2-5; D may be TRBD2 (5 bases). CDR3 length: 15 amino acids. The germline gives CDR1 SGHKS, CDR2 YYEKEE (reference sequence). V gave up 1 base and J gave up 7 bases, with 17 bases separating them. The CDR3 loop reads CASSLYIGGEVTQYF. DNA for the CDR3: TGTGCCAGCAGCTTGTACATAGGAGGTGAAGTGACCCAGTACTTC. Complete variable domain (other parts from reference TRBV5-5 and TRBJ2-5): DAGVTQSPTHLIKTRGQQVTLRCSPISGHKSVSWYQQVLGQGPQFIFQYYEKEERGRGNFPDRFSARQFPNYSSELNVNALLLGDSALYLCASSLYIGGEVTQYFGPGTRLLVL.

The chain links TRBV29-1 to TRBJ1-5, with no clear D. Per germline, CDR1 SQVTM and CDR2 ANQGSEA. V lost 0 bases and J 6 bases, leaving 9 bases between the germline ends. This CDR3 region has 13 residues. The CDR3 region is CSVEDGVGQPQHF. DNA of the CDR3: TGCAGCGTTGAAGACGGAGTAGGTCAGCCCCAGCATTTT.

This chain joins TRBV10-2 and TRBJ1-6; D is unresolved. Per germline, CDR1 WSHSY and CDR2 SAAADI. There are 13 residues in the CDR3. The V gene lost 6 bases and the J gene lost 7 bases, with 10 bases spanning the gap. This CDR3 is CASREGSNSPLHF. The CDR3, as DNA: TGCGCCAGCAGGGAAGGCAGCAATTCACCCCTCCACTTT.

Only one count was recorded for this clone. The chain joins TRBV6-5 to TRBJ1-1, with a tentative D call TRBD1 (6 bases). V was trimmed by 8 bases and J by 2 bases, leaving 15 bases between them. The CDR3 has 14 amino acids. Germline V CDR1 and CDR2: MNHEY, SVGAGI. CDR3 sequence: CASPKTGFNTEAFF. The CDR3 bases are TGTGCCAGCCCCAAGACAGGTTTCAACACTGAAGCTTTCTTT.

The rearrangement joins TRBV29-1 to TRBJ2-5, with 8 bases aligning to TRBD1. The junction had 5 bases not matched to a gene; V was cut back by 6 bases and J by 2 bases. Germline CDR1 is SQVTM and CDR2 is ANQGSEA. CDR3 length: 13 amino acids. CDR3 sequence reads: CSVTGQVQETQYF. The CDR3 DNA is TGCAGCGTAACGGGACAGGTACAAGAGACCCAGTACTTC.

The V gene is TRBV4-3, the J gene TRBJ1-6; 9 bases agree with TRBD1. The CDR3 loop spans 15 amino acids. The germline V gene encodes CDR1 LGHNA and CDR2 YSLEER. Unmatched junction bases numbered 2, after V lost 2 bases and J lost 6 bases. CDR3 in amino acids: CASSQRGQGNSPLHF. In DNA form, the CDR3 reads TGCGCCAGCAGCCAAAGGGGACAGGGTAATTCACCCCTCCACTTT.

The rearrangement joins TRBV14 to TRBJ2-1; no clear D. The V end lost 4 bases, the J end lost 8 bases, and 9 bases lay between the germline ends. The CDR3 spans 12 residues. Per the germline V gene, CDR1 is SGHDN and CDR2 is FVKESK. CDR3: CASSRWPYEQFF. CDR3 DNA sequence: TGTGCCAGCAGCCGCTGGCCGTATGAGCAGTTCTTC.

V usage is TRBV25-1 and J usage is TRBJ2-7; 7 bases are shared with TRBD1. Germline assignment: CDR1 MGHDK and CDR2 SYGVNS. V lost 4 bases and J lost 3; bases outside the gene matches: 3. The CDR3 is 13 residues long. The CDR3: CASSVGQRYEQYF. The CDR3 DNA reads as TGTGCCAGCAGTGTGGGACAGCGCTACGAGCAGTACTTC.

This clone was observed a single time. This chain joins TRBV28 and TRBJ1-2; no clear D gene. This CDR3 has 14 residues. Germline V gives CDR1 MDHEN, CDR2 SYDVKM. V was clipped by 10 bases and J by 7 bases, with 22 bases between them. The CDR3 spells CATPCDVGSCGYTF. Written as DNA, the CDR3 is TGTGCCACCCCGTGTGATGTAGGGTCCTGTGGCTACACCTTC.

The rearrangement uses TRBV5-6 and TRBJ2-7, with D hard to call. Germline lookup yields CDR1 SGHDT and CDR2 YYEEEE. Trimming took 0 bases from V and 2 from J, leaving 12 bases between them. CDR3 length equals 15 residues. The CDR3 region has the DNA TGTGCCAGCAGCTTGGGGCGGACGCCGACCTACGAGCAGTACTTC. The encoded protein is CASSLGRTPTYEQYF.

This sequence joins TRBV18 and TRBJ1-1; no reliable D call. V lost 5 bases to trimming and J lost 1 base, with 8 bases between them. CDR3 size: 13 residues. Germline V lookup: CDR1 KGHSH, CDR2 LQKENI. The CDR3 sequence is CASSGQTNTEAFF. The CDR3 DNA reads as TGTGCCAGCTCAGGGCAGACGAACACTGAAGCTTTCTTT.

This clone was seen only once. The rearrangement uses TRBV11-2 and TRBJ2-3, with a possible D match to TRBD2 (5 bases). The CDR3 totals 14 residues. With 7 bases removed from V and 2 bases from J, the gap between germline ends came to 13 bases. In germline, CDR1 is SGHAT, CDR2 FQNNGV. The CDR3 is CASTLRVVTDTQYF. Written as DNA, the CDR3 is TGTGCCAGCACCCTGAGGGTTGTCACAGATACGCAGTATTTT.

J is TRBJ2-7 and V is TRBV19; D uncertain. The V end lost 4 bases, the J end lost 4 bases, and 17 bases lay between the germline ends. The germline gives CDR1 LNHDA, CDR2 SQIVND (reference sequence). There are 15 residues in the CDR3. CDR3 sequence (DNA): TGTGCCAGTAGTACGGTCGGGCAGGTCGGATACGAGCAGTACTTC. Its protein product is CASSTVGQVGYEQYF.